This T cell receptor (beta chain) is from a study of OX40 agonist ivuxolimab in advanced cancers. Turning to the study itself: Patients were dosed with the agonistic anti-OX40 (CD134) antibody ivuxolimab. Therapy given before enrollment (anti-PD-1, anti-PD-L1 or anti-CTLA-4) was allowed, and 35% to 45% had some.

To note about this clone: Its matching antigen is unknown.

Broader study findings: Dose levels from 0.1 to 3.0 mg/kg saw CD4+ and CD8+ blood T cells expand clonally by week 6. Compared with CD4+, CD8+ T cells on average had more expanded clones.

Only in-frame clones appear in the TCRdb table, and some are missing; sequencing was by immunoSEQ multiplex PCR. The repertoire holds 50,000 or so clones, with more than 70% as singletons. The sequenced sample was CD4+ or CD8+ T cells sorted from blood, obtained in a trial of the OX40 agonist ivuxolimab. This receptor was identified in an adult with an advanced solid tumor such as melanoma, head and neck, liver or kidney cancer.

For the CDR3, the DNA is TGTGCCAGCAGCAAGGGACAGGGGGCGCGGACCGGGGAGCTGTTTTTT. Protein sequence: CASSKGQGARTGELFF. The V and J genes are TRBV7-9 and TRBJ2-2, with 12 bases lining up with TRBD1. V was clipped by 5 bases and J by 5 bases; unmatched bases: 6. The CDR3 is 16 residues long. Germline lookup yields CDR1 SEHNR and CDR2 FQNEAQ (reference sequence).